Listed below are T cell receptor beta chains from one sample, sequenced in a study of T cells after posttransplantation cyclophosphamide. TCRdb's table, derived via immunoSEQ multiplex PCR, lists solely in-frame clones and lacks some. This sample comprises about 38,000 clones, none seen once only. Sequencing input: PBMCs. These receptors were taken from a man aged 50 to 60 in good health, CMV-negative, and a related stem cell transplant donor. Both conserved end residues are part of each CDR3. Each record gives: CDR3 protein, CDR3 DNA, D gene, V gene, J gene, clone size. D genes are given only for firm matches. Clone sizes are given selectively: once, few, many, or a class where the clone is expanded.

CDR3: CAAGGAYQPQHF; DNA: TGTGCCGCCGGGGGGGCTTATCAGCCCCAGCATTTT; D: .; V: TRBV27; J: TRBJ1-5; size: many
CDR3: CASSFGTGALGNEQFF; DNA: TGTGCCAGCAGTTTTGGGACAGGGGCTCTTGGCAATGAGCAGTTCTTC; D: TRBD1; V: TRBV27; J: TRBJ2-1; size: many
CDR3: CATSRGGQAAWGKLFF; DNA: TGTGCCACCAGCAGAGGGGGACAGGCGGCGTGGGGAAAACTGTTTTTT; D: TRBD1; V: TRBV15; J: TRBJ1-4; size: few
CDR3: CASSSTIASGNNEQFF; DNA: TGTGCCAGCAGCTCCACGATAGCTAGCGGAAACAATGAGCAGTTCTTC; D: TRBD2; V: TRBV9; J: TRBJ2-1; size: few
CDR3: CSVFLSSYNEQFF; DNA: TGCAGCGTTTTTCTTAGCTCCTACAATGAGCAGTTCTTC; D: .; V: TRBV29-1; J: TRBJ2-1; size: .
CDR3: CASSQGGQGGTNEKLFF; DNA: TGCGCCAGCAGCCAAGGAGGACAGGGAGGAACTAATGAAAAACTGTTTTTT; D: TRBD1; V: TRBV4-1; J: TRBJ1-4; size: many
CDR3: CASSYSKLDYGYTF; DNA: TGTGCCAGCAGTTACTCGAAGCTAGACTATGGCTACACCTTC; D: .; V: TRBV6-5; J: TRBJ1-2; size: few
CDR3: CASSRTGDVEQYF; DNA: TGTGCCAGCAGCCGGACAGGGGATGTCGAGCAGTACTTC; D: TRBD1; V: TRBV5-8; J: TRBJ2-7; size: many
CDR3: CACHRGGLAYEQYF; DNA: TGTGCCTGTCACAGGGGAGGATTGGCCTACGAGCAGTACTTC; D: .; V: TRBV30; J: TRBJ2-7; size: many
CDR3: CASSQRSGTRAWGEQYF; DNA: TGTGCCAGCAGCCAGCGATCCGGGACACGGGCCTGGGGCGAGCAGTACTTC; D: .; V: TRBV2; J: TRBJ2-7; size: many
CDR3: CASSFTESPLHF; DNA: TGTGCCAGCAGCTTTACAGAGTCACCCCTCCACTTT; D: .; V: TRBV7-9; J: TRBJ1-6; size: .
CDR3: CASSKLAGETDTQYF; DNA: TGTGCTAGCAGCAAACTAGCGGGAGAAACAGATACGCAGTATTTT; D: TRBD2; V: TRBV7-7; J: TRBJ2-3; size: many
CDR3: CASSFENNGNTIYF; DNA: TGTGCCAGCAGCTTCGAGAATAACGGAAACACCATATATTTT; D: .; V: TRBV11-2; J: TRBJ1-3; size: many
CDR3: CASSRQVDTEAFF; DNA: TGTGCCAGCAGCCGACAGGTAGACACTGAAGCTTTCTTT; D: .; V: TRBV7-9; J: TRBJ1-1; size: many
CDR3: CASSLGTGTSDTQYF; DNA: TGTGCCAGCAGCTTGGGGACAGGGACCTCCGATACGCAGTATTTT; D: TRBD1; V: TRBV5-4; J: TRBJ2-3; size: .
CDR3: CASSLEGSGANVLTF; DNA: TGTGCCAGCAGCTTAGAGGGCTCTGGAGCCAACGTCCTGACTTTC; D: .; V: TRBV7-3; J: TRBJ2-6; size: .
CDR3: CASSRQGDQPQHF; DNA: TGTGCCAGCAGCCGTCAGGGCGACCAGCCCCAGCATTTT; D: .; V: TRBV11-2; J: TRBJ1-5; size: many
CDR3: CASSSGLAARTDTQYF; DNA: TGTGCCAGCAGTTCCGGACTAGCAGCTCGCACAGATACGCAGTATTTT; D: TRBD2; V: TRBV9; J: TRBJ2-3; size: few
CDR3: CASSPASGSYNEQFF; DNA: TGCGCCAGCAGCCCCGCTAGCGGGAGTTACAATGAGCAGTTCTTC; D: TRBD2; V: TRBV5-1; J: TRBJ2-1; size: few
CDR3: CASSLVAGGAVTGELFF; DNA: TGTGCCAGCAGCTTGGTGGCGGGAGGCGCCGTCACCGGGGAGCTGTTTTTT; D: TRBD2; V: TRBV5-8; J: TRBJ2-2; size: many
CDR3: CATSRSGQANSLITEAFF; DNA: TGTGCCACCAGCAGATCGGGACAGGCAAACTCCCTAATTACTGAAGCTTTCTTT; D: TRBD1; V: TRBV15; J: TRBJ1-1; size: .
CDR3: CASSYSIAGPAYF; DNA: TGTGCCAGCAGTTACTCAATAGCGGGGCCGGCGTATTTT; D: TRBD2; V: TRBV6-5; J: TRBJ2-3; size: .
CDR3: CASAPGQGLYEQYF; DNA: TGTGCCAGTGCGCCGGGACAGGGACTCTACGAGCAGTACTTC; D: TRBD1; V: TRBV19; J: TRBJ2-7; size: many
CDR3: CASSLASGQPQHF; DNA: TGTGCCAGCAGCTTGGCCTCAGGTCAGCCCCAGCATTTT; D: .; V: TRBV5-6; J: TRBJ1-5; size: many
CDR3: CASSYSTGTSTDTQYF; DNA: TGTGCCAGCAGTTACTCGACAGGGACTAGCACAGATACGCAGTATTTT; D: .; V: TRBV6-5; J: TRBJ2-3; size: .
CDR3: CASGLPQIRHF; DNA: TGTGCTAGTGGTTTACCTCAAATCAGGCACTTC; D: .; V: TRBV12-5; J: TRBJ2-4; size: many
CDR3: CASSLAGGIYEQYF; DNA: TGCGCCAGCAGCTTGGCGGGAGGGATCTACGAGCAGTACTTC; D: TRBD2; V: TRBV5-1; J: TRBJ2-7; size: many
CDR3: CASSVGSSGTSDYNEQFF; DNA: TGTGCCAGCAGCGTGGGAAGTTCCGGGACTAGCGACTACAATGAGCAGTTCTTC; D: TRBD2; V: TRBV9; J: TRBJ2-1; size: few
CDR3: CASSVGRRGAYNEQFF; DNA: TGTGCCAGCAGCGTAGGTCGGAGGGGTGCCTACAATGAGCAGTTCTTC; D: .; V: TRBV9; J: TRBJ2-1; size: few
CDR3: CASSISQGVTLHF; DNA: TGTGCCAGTAGTATTTCGCAGGGCGTCACCCTCCACTTT; D: .; V: TRBV19; J: TRBJ1-6; size: many